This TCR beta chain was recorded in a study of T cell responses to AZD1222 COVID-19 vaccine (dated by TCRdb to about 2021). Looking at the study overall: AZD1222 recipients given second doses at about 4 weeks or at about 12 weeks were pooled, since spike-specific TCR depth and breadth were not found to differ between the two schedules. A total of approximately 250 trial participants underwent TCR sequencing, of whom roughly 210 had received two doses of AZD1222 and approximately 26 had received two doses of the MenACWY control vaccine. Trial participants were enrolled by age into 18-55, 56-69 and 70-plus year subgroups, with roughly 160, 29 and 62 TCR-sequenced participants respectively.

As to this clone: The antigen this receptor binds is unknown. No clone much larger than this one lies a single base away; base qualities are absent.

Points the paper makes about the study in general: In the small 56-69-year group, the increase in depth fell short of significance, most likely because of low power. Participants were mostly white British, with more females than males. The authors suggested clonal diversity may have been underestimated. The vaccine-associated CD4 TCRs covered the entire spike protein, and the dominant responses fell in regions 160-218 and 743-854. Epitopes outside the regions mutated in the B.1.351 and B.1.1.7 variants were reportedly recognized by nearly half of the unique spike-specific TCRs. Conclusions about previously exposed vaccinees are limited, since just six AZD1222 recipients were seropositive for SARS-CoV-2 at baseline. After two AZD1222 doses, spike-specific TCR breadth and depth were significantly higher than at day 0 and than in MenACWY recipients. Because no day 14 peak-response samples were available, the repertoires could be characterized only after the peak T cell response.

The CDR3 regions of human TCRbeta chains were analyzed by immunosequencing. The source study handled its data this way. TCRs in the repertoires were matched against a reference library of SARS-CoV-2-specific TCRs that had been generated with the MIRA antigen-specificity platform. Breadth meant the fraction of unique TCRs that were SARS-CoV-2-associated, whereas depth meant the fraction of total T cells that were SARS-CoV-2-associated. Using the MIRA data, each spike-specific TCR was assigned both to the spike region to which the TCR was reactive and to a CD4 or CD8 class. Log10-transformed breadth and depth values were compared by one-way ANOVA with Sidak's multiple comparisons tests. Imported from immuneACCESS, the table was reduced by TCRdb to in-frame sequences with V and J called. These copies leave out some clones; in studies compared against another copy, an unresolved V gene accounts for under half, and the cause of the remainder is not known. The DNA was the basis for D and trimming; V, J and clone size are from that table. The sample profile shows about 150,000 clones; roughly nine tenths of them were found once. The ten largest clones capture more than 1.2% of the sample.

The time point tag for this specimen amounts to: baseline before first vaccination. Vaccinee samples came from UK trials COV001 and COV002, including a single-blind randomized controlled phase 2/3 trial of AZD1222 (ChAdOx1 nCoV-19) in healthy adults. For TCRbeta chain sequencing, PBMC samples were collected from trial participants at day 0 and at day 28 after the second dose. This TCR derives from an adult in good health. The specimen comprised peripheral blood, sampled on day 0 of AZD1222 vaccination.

Here is the DNA: TGTGCCAGCAGTGGCGGACTGGAGAACACTGAAGCTTTCTTT. This yields the protein CASSGGLENTEAFF. In this chain, TRBV28 is recombined with TRBJ1-1, with the D gene not confidently named. The CDR3 contains 14 residues, cysteine and phenylalanine counted. The sequence is cut down to CDR3 DNA, 42 bases in frame from base 1. According to the germline V gene, CDR1 reads MDHEN and CDR2 reads SYDVKM. V lost 5 bases and J lost 1 base; the stretch between them is 11 bases long. Full variable domain (CDR3 extended with the reference TRBV28 and TRBJ1-1 proteins): DVKVTQSSRYLVKRTGEKVFLECVQDMDHENMFWYRQDPGLGLRLIYFSYDVKMKEKGDIPEGYSVSREKKERFSLILESASTNQTSMYLCASSGGLENTEAFFGQGTRLTVV.